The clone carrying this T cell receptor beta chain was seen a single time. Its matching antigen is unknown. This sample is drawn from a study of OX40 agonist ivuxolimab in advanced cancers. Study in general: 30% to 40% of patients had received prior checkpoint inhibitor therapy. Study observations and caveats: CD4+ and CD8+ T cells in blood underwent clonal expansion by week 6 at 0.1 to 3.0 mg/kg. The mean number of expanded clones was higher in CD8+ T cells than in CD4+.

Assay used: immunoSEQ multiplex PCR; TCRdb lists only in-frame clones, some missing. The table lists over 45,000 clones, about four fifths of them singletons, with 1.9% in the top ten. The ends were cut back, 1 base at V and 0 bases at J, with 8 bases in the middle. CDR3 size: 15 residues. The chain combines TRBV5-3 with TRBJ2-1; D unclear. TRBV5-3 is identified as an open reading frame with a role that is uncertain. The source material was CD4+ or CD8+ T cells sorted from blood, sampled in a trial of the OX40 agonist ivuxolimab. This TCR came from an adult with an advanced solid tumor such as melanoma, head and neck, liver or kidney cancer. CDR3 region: CARSLYEVSYNEQFF. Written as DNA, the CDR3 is TGTGCCAGAAGCTTGTATGAGGTCTCCTACAATGAGCAGTTCTTC.